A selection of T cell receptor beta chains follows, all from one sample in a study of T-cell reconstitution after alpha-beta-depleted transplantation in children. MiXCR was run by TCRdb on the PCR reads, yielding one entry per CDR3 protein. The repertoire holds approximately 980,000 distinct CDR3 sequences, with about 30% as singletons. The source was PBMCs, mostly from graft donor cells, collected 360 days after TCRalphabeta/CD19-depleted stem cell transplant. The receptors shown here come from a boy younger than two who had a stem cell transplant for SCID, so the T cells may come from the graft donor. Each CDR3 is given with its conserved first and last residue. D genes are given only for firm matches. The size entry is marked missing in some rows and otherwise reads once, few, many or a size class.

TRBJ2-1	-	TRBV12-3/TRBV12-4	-	CASSARDPYNEQFF	TGTGCCAGCAGTGCCCGTGACCCCTACAATGAGCAGTTCTTC
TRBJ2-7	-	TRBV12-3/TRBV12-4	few	CASSLIGGRNEQYF	TGTGCCAGCAGTTTAATCGGGGGCAGGAACGAGCAGTACTTC
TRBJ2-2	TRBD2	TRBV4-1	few	CASSQDRAGGLGELFF	TGCGCCAGCAGCCAAGATCGAGCGGGGGGGCTTGGGGAGCTGTTTTTT
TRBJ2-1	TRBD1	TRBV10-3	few	CAISVGTGPDEQFF	TGTGCCATCAGTGTGGGGACAGGTCCTGATGAGCAGTTCTTC
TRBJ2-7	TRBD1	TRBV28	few	CASSQNIRDRGNEQYF	TGTGCCAGCAGTCAGAATATCCGGGACAGGGGGAACGAGCAGTACTTC
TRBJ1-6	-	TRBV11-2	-	CASSLGFGPWPLHF	TGTGCCAGCAGCTTAGGTTTCGGCCCCTGGCCCCTCCACTTT
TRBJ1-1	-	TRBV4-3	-	CASSQGQGRRVNTEAFF	TGCGCCAGCAGCCAAGGTCAGGGGAGGCGAGTTAACACTGAAGCTTTCTTT
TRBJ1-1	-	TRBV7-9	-	CASSLGLQGMMNTEAFF	TGTGCCAGCAGCTTAGGCCTACAGGGAATGATGAACACTGAAGCTTTCTTT
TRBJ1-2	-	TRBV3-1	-	CASSLFIAGANYGYTF	TGTGCCAGCAGCCTATTCATTGCCGGGGCTAACTATGGCTACACCTTC
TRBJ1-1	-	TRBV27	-	CASSLTGGFTGTEAFF	TGTGCCAGCAGTTTAACGGGGGGATTCACAGGGACTGAAGCTTTCTTT
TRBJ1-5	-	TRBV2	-	CASSERGSNQPQHF	TGTGCCAGCAGTGAACGGGGGAGCAATCAGCCCCAGCATTTT
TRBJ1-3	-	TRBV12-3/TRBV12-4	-	CASTPREGSGNTIYF	TGTGCCAGCACCCCCAGGGAAGGCTCTGGAAACACCATATATTTT
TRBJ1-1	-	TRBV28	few	CASSFGGTTNTEAFF	TGTGCCAGCAGTTTCGGTGGGACAACGAACACTGAAGCTTTCTTT
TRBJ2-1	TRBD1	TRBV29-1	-	CSVVWDSYYNEQFF	TGCAGCGTTGTATGGGACAGTTACTACAATGAGCAGTTCTTC
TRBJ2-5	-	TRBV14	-	CASSQARTAQETQYF	TGTGCCAGCAGCCAAGCCCGGACAGCCCAAGAGACCCAGTACTTC
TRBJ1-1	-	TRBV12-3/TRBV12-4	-	CASSFQGVGTEAFF	TGTGCCAGCAGTTTCCAGGGTGTCGGCACTGAAGCTTTCTTT
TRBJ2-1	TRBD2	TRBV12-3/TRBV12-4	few	CASSGGTISNEQFF	TGTGCCAGCAGTGGGGGGACTATCTCCAATGAGCAGTTCTTC
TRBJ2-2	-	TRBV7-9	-	CASSDHSVLTGELFF	TGTGCCAGCAGCGACCACTCAGTGCTGACCGGGGAGCTGTTTTTT
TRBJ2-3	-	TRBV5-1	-	CASSSGLRTTDTQYF	TGCGCCAGCAGCTCGGGACTCCGCACCACAGATACGCAGTATTTT
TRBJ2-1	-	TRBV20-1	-	CSGELVSSYNEQFF	TGCAGTGGGGAACTGGTGAGCTCCTACAATGAGCAGTTCTTC
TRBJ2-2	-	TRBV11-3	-	CASSFRIQPGNTGELFF	TGTGCCAGCAGCTTTAGAATACAGCCGGGCAACACCGGGGAGCTGTTTTTT
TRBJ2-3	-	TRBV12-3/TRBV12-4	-	CASRFLPLTDTQYF	TGTGCCAGCAGATTCCTCCCTCTCACAGATACGCAGTATTTT
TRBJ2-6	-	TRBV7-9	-	CASSLMGLDVLTF	TGTGCCAGCAGCTTAATGGGTCTAGACGTCCTGACTTTC
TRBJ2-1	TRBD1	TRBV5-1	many	CASSLRQGIYSSYNEQFF	TGCGCCAGCAGCTTAAGACAGGGAATCTATAGCTCCTACAATGAGCAGTTCTTC
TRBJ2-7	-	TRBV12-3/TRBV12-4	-	CASSFSRGHEQYF	TGTGCCAGCAGTTTTTCCAGGGGTCACGAGCAGTACTTC
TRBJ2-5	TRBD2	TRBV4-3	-	CASSPSFGAGEETQYF	TGCGCCAGCAGCCCATCCTTCGGGGCGGGGGAAGAGACCCAGTACTTC
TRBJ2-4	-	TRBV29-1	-	CSVREPSKAKNIQYF	TGCAGCGTTCGAGAGCCGAGTAAAGCCAAAAACATTCAGTACTTC
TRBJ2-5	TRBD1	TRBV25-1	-	CASSEQLGQGPNTQYF	TGTGCCAGCAGTGAACAACTCGGACAGGGGCCAAACACCCAGTACTTC
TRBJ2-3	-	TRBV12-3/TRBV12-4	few	CASSLDLSDTQYF	TGTGCCAGCAGTTTAGATCTCTCGGATACGCAGTATTTT
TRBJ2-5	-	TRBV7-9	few	CASSLEVRQETQYF	TGTGCCAGCAGCTTAGAAGTCCGTCAAGAGACCCAGTACTTC
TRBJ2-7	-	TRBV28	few	CASSSARASPEQYF	TGTGCCAGCAGCTCTGCGCGCGCTTCCCCCGAGCAGTACTTC
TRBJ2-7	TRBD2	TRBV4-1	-	CASSLQGTSGGISYEQYF	TGCGCCAGCAGCTTACAAGGGACTAGCGGGGGGATCTCCTACGAGCAGTACTTC
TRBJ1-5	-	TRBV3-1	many	CASSLGTISNQPQHF	TGTGCCAGCAGCCTCGGGACAATTAGCAATCAGCCCCAGCATTTT
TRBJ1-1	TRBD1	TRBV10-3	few	CAISWGQAAEAFF	TGTGCCATCAGTTGGGGACAGGCCGCTGAAGCTTTCTTT
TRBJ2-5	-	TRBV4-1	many	CASSQDRREETQYF	TGCGCCAGCAGCCAAGATAGGAGGGAAGAGACCCAGTACTTC
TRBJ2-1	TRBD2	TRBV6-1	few	CASSPPGTINNEQFF	TGTGCCAGCAGTCCCCCCGGGACTATTAACAATGAGCAGTTCTTC
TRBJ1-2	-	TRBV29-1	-	CSVDDYGYTF	TGCAGCGTTGACGACTATGGCTACACCTTC
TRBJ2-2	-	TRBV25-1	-	CASSPYHMRAGTGELFF	TGTGCCAGCAGCCCCTATCATATGCGCGCGGGGACCGGGGAGCTGTTTTTT
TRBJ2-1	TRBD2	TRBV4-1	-	CASSQARERGDNEQFF	TGCGCCAGCAGCCAAGCTCGGGAGCGGGGGGACAATGAGCAGTTCTTC
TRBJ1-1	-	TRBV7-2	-	CASSLDQGPSPEAFF	TGTGCCAGCAGCTTAGATCAAGGCCCCAGCCCTGAAGCTTTCTTT
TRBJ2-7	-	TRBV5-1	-	CASSVQMGQASYEQYF	TGCGCCAGCAGCGTACAGATGGGCCAGGCCTCCTACGAGCAGTACTTC
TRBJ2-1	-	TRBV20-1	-	CSARVLGSSYNEQFF	TGCAGTGCTAGAGTTTTGGGGAGCTCCTACAATGAGCAGTTCTTC
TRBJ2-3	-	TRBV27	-	CASSFVRTDTQYF	TGTGCCAGCAGTTTCGTCCGCACAGATACGCAGTATTTT
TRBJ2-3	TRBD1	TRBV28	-	CASSPKDRLPTDTQYF	TGTGCCAGCAGCCCTAAGGACAGGCTCCCCACAGATACGCAGTATTTT
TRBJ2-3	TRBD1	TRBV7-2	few	CASSFRQGADTQYF	TGTGCCAGCAGCTTCCGACAGGGGGCAGATACGCAGTATTTT
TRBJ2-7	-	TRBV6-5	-	CASSYARDAYEQYF	TGTGCCAGCAGTTACGCCAGGGACGCCTACGAGCAGTACTTC
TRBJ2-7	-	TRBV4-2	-	CASSQTGGEQYF	TGTGCCAGCAGCCAGACAGGCGGCGAGCAGTACTTC
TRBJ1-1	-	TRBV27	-	CASSPLGTVNTEAFF	TGTGCCAGCAGTCCCCTCGGGACGGTGAACACTGAAGCTTTCTTT
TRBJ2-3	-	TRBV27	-	CASSLPSPGTQYF	TGTGCCAGCAGTTTACCTAGTCCGGGTACGCAGTATTTT